The clone carrying this TCR beta chain was detected only once. This sample is drawn from a study of T cell changes during pregnancy in multiple sclerosis. Sequencing was performed with immunoSEQ multiplex PCR; in TCRdb, only in-frame clones are kept and a portion is missing. This table has approximately 130,000 clones, around 95% appearing once. The germline CDR1 and CDR2 sequences are SQVTM and ANQGSEA. The V gene lost 6 bases and the J gene lost 7 bases, with 13 bases spanning the gap. This CDR3 region has 12 residues. The sequence was obtained from a female donor with multiple sclerosis, enrolled in a pregnancy study. V and J are TRBV29-1 and TRBJ2-1; D may be TRBD2 (5 bases). The starting material was peripheral blood, obtained after pregnancy. The CDR3 here is CSVAHGSNEQFF. CDR3 coding DNA: TGCAGCGTCGCCCATGGGAGTAATGAGCAGTTCTTC.